These 19 T cell receptor beta chains were all obtained from the same sample, sequenced in a study of blood T cell repertoires in COVID-19. Produced via immunoSEQ multiplex PCR; TCRdb's table is partial and in-frame only. The sample shows over 45,000 clones, about 84% of them seen only once. The sequenced sample consisted of peripheral blood. All receptors come from a man aged 55 to 70 with acute or convalescent COVID-19.

This clone was seen repeatedly, ten times or more. The chain uses TRBV14 and TRBJ2-5, with 7 bases that match TRBD1. The CDR3 totals 16 residues. Losses at the gene ends were 3 bases for V and 3 bases for J; bases not matched to a gene: 10. The V gene's germline CDR1 is SGHDN and CDR2 FVKESK. Here the CDR3 DNA reads TGTGCCAGCAGCCAGGGCCTTAGGGGGCTTGAAGAGACCCAGTACTTC. This encodes CASSQGLRGLEETQYF.

The gene calls are TRBV7-8 and TRBJ2-7, with D uncertain. The CDR3 runs to 12 residues. Germline CDR1 and CDR2: SGHVS and FQNEAQ. Trimming removed 5 bases from V and 6 bases from J, with 11 bases in between. CDR3 DNA sequence: TGTGCCAGCAGCCCTCGTAGAGGCGAGCAGTACTTC. It is translated as CASSPRRGEQYF. Drawing the rest from reference TRBV7-8 and TRBJ2-7, the complete variable domain is GAGVSQSPRYKVAKRGQDVALRCDPISGHVSLFWYQQALGQGPEFLTYFQNEAQLDKSGLPSDRFFAERPEGSVSTLKIQRTQQEDSAVYLCASSPRRGEQYFGPGTRLTVT.

The rearrangement links TRBV5-5 to TRBJ2-4; perhaps TRBD1 as D (6 bases). The V end lost 4 bases, the J end lost 8 bases, and 19 bases lay between the germline ends. The CDR3 contains 15 residues. CDR1 is SGHKS and CDR2 is YYEKEE in the germline V gene (reference sequence). CDR3 loop: CASSLHTGTSDIQYF. In DNA, the CDR3 is TGTGCCAGCAGCCTCCACACGGGGACATCAGACATTCAGTACTTC.

The chain is built from TRBV7-6 and TRBJ2-3; 11 bases are a match to TRBD2. CDR3 size: 17 residues. After removal of 5 bases from V and 0 bases from J, the junction contained 7 bases not matched to a gene. Germline assignment: CDR1 SGHVS and CDR2 FNYEAQ. In DNA, the CDR3 is TGTGCCAGCAGCGAAAGACTAGCGGGGACTAGCACAGATACGCAGTATTTT. The encoded protein is CASSERLAGTSTDTQYF.

This chain joins TRBV7-8 and TRBJ2-2; the match to TRBD2 covers 7 bases. Germline V lookup: CDR1 SGHVS, CDR2 FQNEAQ. The junction had 3 bases not matched to a gene; V was cut back by 5 bases and J by 6 bases. The CDR3 is 13 amino acids. The CDR3 DNA sequence: TGTGCCAGCAGCCCACGGGGGGCCGGGGAGCTGTTTTTT. It is translated as CASSPRGAGELFF.

This chain links TRBV19 with TRBJ1-4; D is possibly TRBD1 (5 bases). Trimming took off 7 bases at V and 0 bases at J, with 12 bases between the two ends. This CDR3 has 15 amino acids. CDR1 is LNHDA, CDR2 SQIVND, per germline (reference sequence). The CDR3 DNA sequence: TGTGCCAGTACCCGCTGGGGGGCAACTAATGAAAAACTGTTTTTT. Its translation is CASTRWGATNEKLFF. Using reference TRBV19 and TRBJ1-4 for the parts outside the CDR3, the full variable domain is DGGITQSPKYLFRKEGQNVTLSCEQNLNHDAMYWYRQDPGQGLRLIYYSQIVNDFQKGDIAEGYSVSREKKESFPLTVTSAQKNPTAFYLCASTRWGATNEKLFFGSGTQLSVL.

This chain joins TRBV5-1 and TRBJ2-3; TRBD1 matches at 7 bases. The CDR3 loop spans 16 amino acids. The germline CDR1 and CDR2 sequences are SGHRS and YFSETQ. With 6 bases clipped from V and 2 bases from J, the junction kept 12 bases outside the gene matches. This CDR3 reads CASTVPSGQNTDTQYF. As DNA, the CDR3 is TGCGCCAGCACAGTCCCTTCGGGACAGAACACAGATACGCAGTATTTT. The entire variable domain, with the rest obtained from reference TRBV5-1 and TRBJ2-3, is as follows: KAGVTQTPRYLIKTRGQQVTLSCSPISGHRSVSWYQQTPGQGLQFLFEYFSETQRNKGNFPGRFSGRQFSNSRSEMNVSTLELGDSALYLCASTVPSGQNTDTQYFGPGTRLTVL.

The rearrangement joins TRBV6-6 to TRBJ2-7; 8 bases map to TRBD1. Germline assignment: CDR1 MNHNY and CDR2 SVGAGI (reference sequence). V was pared by 2 bases and J by 3 bases, with 9 bases of the junction left unmatched. The CDR3 loop spans 16 amino acids. The CDR3, as DNA: TGTGCCAGCAGTTACCTTCCGGGACAGGTAATCTACGAGCAGTACTTC. Translating it yields CASSYLPGQVIYEQYF.

V gene TRBV24-1 combines with J gene TRBJ2-2; a possible D gene is TRBD2 (6 bases). Trimming removed 9 bases at V and 5 bases at J, with 15 bases between. Germline CDR1 reads KGHDR; CDR2 reads SFDVKD. The CDR3 covers 14 residues. CDR3 protein: CATPEGLKTGELFF. CDR3 in DNA: TGTGCCACCCCGGAGGGGCTTAAGACCGGGGAGCTGTTTTTT.

V and J are TRBV18 and TRBJ2-3, with 9 bases aligning to TRBD1. The CDR3 length is 15 residues. V lost 6 bases and J lost 4; bases outside the gene matches: 8. Germline-derived CDR1 and CDR2 are KGHSH and LQKENI. The CDR3 sequence: CASSPGQGRADTQYF. The CDR3 DNA sequence: TGTGCCAGCTCGCCTGGACAGGGGAGGGCAGATACGCAGTATTTT.

V gene TRBV29-1 combines with J gene TRBJ2-2; TRBD2 might be the D (6 bases). Germline V gives CDR1 SQVTM, CDR2 ANQGSEA. The CDR3 is made up of 16 amino acids. V was cut by 0 bases and J by 1 base, with 12 bases left in between. The DNA of the CDR3 is TGCAGCGTTGAAGATTGGCGCGGGGTGAACACCGGGGAGCTGTTTTTT. As protein: CSVEDWRGVNTGELFF.

The V gene is TRBV19, the J gene TRBJ2-5, with 14 bases lining up with TRBD2. Germline trimming cut 3 bases from V and 6 bases from J; bases unmatched to any gene: 6. The CDR3 is 16 residues long. In germline, CDR1 is LNHDA, CDR2 SQIVND (reference sequence). This CDR3 reads CASSMGLAGVIKTQYF. The CDR3 nucleotides read TGTGCCAGTAGTATGGGACTAGCGGGGGTGATAAAGACCCAGTACTTC.

The chain carries TRBV29-1 and TRBJ2-7; D remains unclear. Looked up from germline, CDR1 is SQVTM and CDR2 is ANQGSEA. The V gene lost 8 bases and the J gene lost 4 bases, with 15 bases spanning the gap. The CDR3 extends over 12 amino acids. DNA for the CDR3: TGCAGCTTCCGGAACCCGGGTTACGAGCAGTACTTC. Its protein product is CSFRNPGYEQYF.

The V and J genes are TRBV15 and TRBJ2-1; TRBD1 matches 7 bases. Trimming at V came to 1 base and at J to 5 bases, leaving 11 bases not matched to a gene. The CDR3 totals 17 residues. CDR1 and CDR2 from the germline V gene are LNHNV and YYDKDF (reference sequence). CDR3 region: CATSRVDRDYRNNEQFF. The CDR3 DNA reads TGTGCCACCAGCAGAGTAGACAGGGATTATCGTAACAATGAGCAGTTCTTC. Variable domain in full (rest from reference TRBV15 and TRBJ2-1): DAMVIQNPRYQVTQFGKPVTLSCSQTLNHNVMYWYQQKSSQAPKLLFHYYDKDFNNEADTPDNFQSRRPNTSFCFLDIRSPGLGDTAMYLCATSRVDRDYRNNEQFFGPGTRLTVL.

This clone appeared once. The chain employs TRBV7-9 and TRBJ2-2; perhaps TRBD2 as D (6 bases). The ends were cut back, 3 bases at V and 2 bases at J, with 10 bases in the middle. This CDR3 spans 15 amino acids. Germline-derived CDR1 and CDR2 are SEHNR and FQNEAQ (reference sequence). The CDR3 nucleotides are TGTGCCAGCAGCTTCTGGGGGGATAACACCGGGGAGCTGTTTTTT. This encodes CASSFWGDNTGELFF.

This chain's CDR3 is CAWSEDTGSPLHF. The CDR3 region has the DNA TGTGCCTGGAGTGAAGATACCGGGTCACCCCTCCACTTT. V usage is TRBV30 and J usage is TRBJ1-6; D gene unclear. The CDR3 spans 13 residues. Germline CDR1 GTSNPN, CDR2 SVGIG (reference sequence). The ends were cut back, 1 base at V and 10 bases at J, with 11 bases in the middle.

This clone was counted once. The V call is TRBV7-8, the J call TRBJ2-7, with 11 bases aligning to TRBD2. The CDR3 extends over 13 amino acids. Germline CDR1 reads SGHVS; CDR2 reads FQNEAQ. V gave up 5 bases and J gave up 11 bases; unmatched junction bases: 8. The CDR3 here is CASSPRLAGSEYF. The CDR3 nucleotides read TGTGCCAGCAGCCCCCGACTAGCGGGGTCCGAGTACTTC.

This clone was detected only once. The V gene is TRBV3-1 (or the pseudogene TRBV3-2), the J gene TRBJ2-1; 7 nucleotides align to TRBD1. This CDR3 region has 15 residues. V was clipped by 0 bases and J by 10 bases; unmatched bases: 9. CDR1 is LGHDT, CDR2 YNNKEL, per germline (reference sequence). The CDR3 DNA reads as TGTGCCAGCAGCCAAGAACAGGGGAGCTTTATGGAGCAGTTCTTC. Its protein product is CASSQEQGSFMEQFF.

CDR3 in amino acids: CASSPPWPEGETQYF. CDR3 bases: TGTGCCAGCTCACCACCCTGGCCGGAGGGGGAGACCCAGTACTTC. V usage is TRBV18 and J usage is TRBJ2-5; a possible D gene is TRBD2 (6 bases). Per germline, CDR1 KGHSH and CDR2 LQKENI. The V and J ends lost 0 bases and 5 bases respectively, with 13 bases between them. The CDR3 totals 15 residues.